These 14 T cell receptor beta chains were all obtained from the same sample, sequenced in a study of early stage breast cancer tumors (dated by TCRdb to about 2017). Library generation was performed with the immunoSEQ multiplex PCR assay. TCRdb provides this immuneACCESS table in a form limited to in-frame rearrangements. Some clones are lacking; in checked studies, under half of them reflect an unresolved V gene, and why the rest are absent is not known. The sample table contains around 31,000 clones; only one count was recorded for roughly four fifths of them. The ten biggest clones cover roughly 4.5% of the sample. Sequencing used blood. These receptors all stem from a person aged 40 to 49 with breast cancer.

CDR3 protein: CASSLQTGTGVSGYTF. The DNA for the CDR3 is TGTGCCAGCAGCCTTCAAACCGGGACAGGGGTTTCTGGCTACACCTTC. The chain carries TRBV7-2 and TRBJ1-2; 10 nucleotides line up with TRBD1. V lost 5 bases, J lost 7 bases, and 13 bases stayed unmatched. Germline V gene lookup returns CDR1 SGHTA and CDR2 FQGNSA. The CDR3 length is 16 residues.

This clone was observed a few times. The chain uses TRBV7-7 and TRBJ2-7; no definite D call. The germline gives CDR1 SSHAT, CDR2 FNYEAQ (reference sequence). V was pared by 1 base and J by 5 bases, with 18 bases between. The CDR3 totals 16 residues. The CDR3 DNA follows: TGTGCCAGCAGCTTAGTCATCGAGGCCGGGCCACACGAGCAGTACTTC. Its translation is CASSLVIEAGPHEQYF. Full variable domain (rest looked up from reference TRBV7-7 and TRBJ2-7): GAGVSQSPRYKVTKRGQDVTLRCDPISSHATLYWYQQALGQGPEFLTYFNYEAQPDKSGLPSDRFSAERPEGSISTLTIQRTEQRDSAMYRCASSLVIEAGPHEQYFGPGTRLTVT.

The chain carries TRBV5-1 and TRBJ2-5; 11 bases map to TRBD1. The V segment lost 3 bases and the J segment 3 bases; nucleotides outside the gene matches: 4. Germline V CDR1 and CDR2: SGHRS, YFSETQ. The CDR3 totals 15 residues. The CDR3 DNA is TGCGCCAGCAGCTCGGGACAGGGGGGGGAAGAGACCCAGTACTTC. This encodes CASSSGQGGEETQYF.

CDR3 in DNA: TGTGCCAGCAGCTTACAGGGGGTGACTAATGAAAAACTGTTTTTT. Translation: CASSLQGVTNEKLFF. This rearrangement joins TRBV9 to TRBJ1-4; 8 bases agree with TRBD1. Germline values: CDR1 SGDLS, CDR2 YYNGEE. V dropped 4 bases and J dropped 2; count of bases not matched to a gene: 4. This CDR3 contains 15 residues.

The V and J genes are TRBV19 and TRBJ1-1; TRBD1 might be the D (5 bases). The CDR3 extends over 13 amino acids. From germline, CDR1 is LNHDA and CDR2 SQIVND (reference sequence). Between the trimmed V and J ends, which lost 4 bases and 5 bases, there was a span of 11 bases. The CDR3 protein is CASSTGPETEAFF. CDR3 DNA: TGTGCCAGTAGTACGGGACCGGAGACTGAAGCTTTCTTT.

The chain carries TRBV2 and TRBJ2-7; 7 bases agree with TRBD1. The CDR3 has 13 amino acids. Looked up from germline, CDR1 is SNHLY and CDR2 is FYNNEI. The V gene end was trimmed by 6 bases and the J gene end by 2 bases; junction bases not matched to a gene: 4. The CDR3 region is CASSQTGTYEQYF. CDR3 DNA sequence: TGTGCCAGCAGCCAGACAGGGACCTACGAGCAGTACTTC.

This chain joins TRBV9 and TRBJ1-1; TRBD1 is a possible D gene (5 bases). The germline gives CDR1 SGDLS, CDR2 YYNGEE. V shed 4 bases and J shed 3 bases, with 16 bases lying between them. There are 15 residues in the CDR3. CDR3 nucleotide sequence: TGTGCCAGCAGCAAGGGGACGGTTTCGCACACTGAAGCTTTCTTT. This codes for CASSKGTVSHTEAFF.

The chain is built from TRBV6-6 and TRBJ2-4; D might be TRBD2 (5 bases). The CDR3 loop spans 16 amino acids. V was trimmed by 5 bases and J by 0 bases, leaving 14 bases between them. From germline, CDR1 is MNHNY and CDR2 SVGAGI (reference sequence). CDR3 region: CASSTNRRGAKNIQYF. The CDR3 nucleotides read TGTGCCAGCAGTACCAACCGCCGGGGAGCCAAAAACATTCAGTACTTC.

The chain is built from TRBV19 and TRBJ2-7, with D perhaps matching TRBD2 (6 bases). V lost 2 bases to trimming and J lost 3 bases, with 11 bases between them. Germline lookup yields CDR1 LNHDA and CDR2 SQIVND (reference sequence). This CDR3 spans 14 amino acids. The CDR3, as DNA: TGTGCCAGTAGTATACGGGAGAGGGGCTACGAGCAGTACTTC. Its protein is CASSIRERGYEQYF.

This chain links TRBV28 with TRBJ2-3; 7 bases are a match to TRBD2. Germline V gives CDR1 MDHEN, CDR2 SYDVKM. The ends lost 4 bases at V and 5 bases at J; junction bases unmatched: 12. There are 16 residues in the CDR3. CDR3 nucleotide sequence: TGTGCCAGCAGTTCAAAAATGGCGGGAGACGTAGATACGCAGTATTTT. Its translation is CASSSKMAGDVDTQYF.

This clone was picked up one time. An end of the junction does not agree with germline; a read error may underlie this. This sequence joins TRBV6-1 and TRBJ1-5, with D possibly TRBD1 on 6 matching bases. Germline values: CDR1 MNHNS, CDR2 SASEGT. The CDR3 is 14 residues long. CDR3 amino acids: CASSEGDINQPQHF. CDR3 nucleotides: TGTGCCAGCAGCGAAGGGGACATTAATCAGCCCCAGCATTTT.

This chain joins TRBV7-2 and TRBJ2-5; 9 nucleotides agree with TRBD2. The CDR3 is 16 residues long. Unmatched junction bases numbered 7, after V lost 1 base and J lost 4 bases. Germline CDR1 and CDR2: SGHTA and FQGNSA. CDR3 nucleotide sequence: TGTGCCAGCAGCTTAGGGGCGGGAGGGCCGGTAGAGACCCAGTACTTC. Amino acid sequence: CASSLGAGGPVETQYF. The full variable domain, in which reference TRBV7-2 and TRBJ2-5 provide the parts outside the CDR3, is GAGVSQSPSNKVTEKGKDVELRCDPISGHTALYWYRQSLGQGLEFLIYFQGNSAPDKSGLPSDRFSAERTGGSVSTLTIQRTQQEDSAVYLCASSLGAGGPVETQYFGPGTRLLVL.

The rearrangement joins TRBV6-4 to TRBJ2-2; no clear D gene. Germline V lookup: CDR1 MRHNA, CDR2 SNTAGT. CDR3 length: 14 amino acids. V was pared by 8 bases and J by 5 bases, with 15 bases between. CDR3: CASRKGPHTGELFF. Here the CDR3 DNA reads TGTGCCAGCCGAAAGGGTCCGCATACCGGGGAGCTGTTTTTT.

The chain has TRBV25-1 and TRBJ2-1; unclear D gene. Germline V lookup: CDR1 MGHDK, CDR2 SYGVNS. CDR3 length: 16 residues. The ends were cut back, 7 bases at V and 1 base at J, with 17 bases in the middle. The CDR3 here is CASTPRLGRSYNEQFF. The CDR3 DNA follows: TGTGCCAGCACCCCCCGGCTAGGGCGGTCCTACAATGAGCAGTTCTTC.